The clone carrying this TCR beta chain was seen a few times. The time point here: newly diagnosed GD, antithyroid drugs for less than 3 months. RNA extracted from PBMCs served as the sequencing template. These data belong to a study of regulatory T cells in long-lasting Graves disease. Arm-PCR of CDR3 regions and iRepertoire HTBI primers were the basis on which TCR beta libraries were built. TCRdb re-derived calls from the multiplex PCR reads in MiXCR, one entry per CDR3 protein. The table records 200,000 to 300,000 distinct CDR3 sequences, around 21% of them present only once. V was clipped by 3 bases and J by 0 bases, with 7 bases between them. The CDR3 contains 13 residues. CDR1 SGHRS and CDR2 YFSETQ come from the germline V gene.

The origin of this receptor is a female donor with Graves disease. J is TRBJ2-7 and V is TRBV5-1; D might be TRBD1 or TRBD2, each matching 5 bases. The material was peripheral blood mononuclear cells (PBMCs), obtained at new diagnosis, from a patient treated with antithyroid drugs. CDR3 protein: CASSWDGSYEQYF. CDR3 DNA: TGCGCCAGCAGCTGGGACGGCTCCTACGAGCAGTACTTC.